This TCR beta chain is from a study of shared clonotypes between healthy human individuals. Whole-study results and caveats: Across several donors, naive CD4 shared about 5%, naive CD8 3% to 3.5%, memory CD4 roughly 2.4%, memory CD8 roughly 0.37%.

Several immunoSEQ plates received, in even portions, the genomic DNA of each subset. Some clones are missing from TCRdb's copy, which holds only in-frame ones; the method was immunoSEQ multiplex PCR. The table records about 2.4 million clones, over 85% of them present only once. Donors, without exception, were Caucasian adults residing in Nashville, Tennessee. CDR1 and CDR2 from the germline V gene are SGHAT and FQDESV (reference sequence). Trimming pared 2 bases from V and 3 bases from J, leaving 16 bases between. The CDR3 is made up of 17 amino acids. On this clone: Its specificity is not known.

The chain has TRBV11-1 and TRBJ2-2, with D perhaps matching TRBD2 (5 bases). The specimen was naive CD4+ T cells from PBMCs. The subset here: CD45RA+ positively selected. The clonotype comes from a man between 18 and 35 years old in good health. Some clones in this sample may be carry-over from other donors' samples. Here the CDR3 reads CASSLSLAALDTGELFF. In DNA form, the CDR3 reads TGTGCCAGCAGCTTATCTCTAGCTGCCCTGGACACCGGGGAGCTGTTTTTT. Looking up the rest from reference TRBV11-1 and TRBJ2-2 gives the full variable domain: EAEVAQSPRYKITEKSQAVAFWCDPISGHATLYWYRQILGQGPELLVQFQDESVVDDSQLPKDRFSAERLKGVDSTLKIQPAELGDSAMYLCASSLSLAALDTGELFFGEGSRLTVL.